What follows describes a single T cell receptor beta chain. The antigen remains undetermined. Investigators excluded patients with uncontrolled infection, other autoimmune disease, pregnancy or lactation. This CDR3 contains 13 residues. The V end lost 6 bases, the J end lost 2 bases, and 10 bases lay between the germline ends. RNA transcripts were the template for amplifying TCR beta CDR3 regions. Initially, a first-round RT-PCR of the TCR CDR3 employed the HTBI primer set. TCRdb reprocessed the multiplex PCR reads via MiXCR and lists one record per CDR3 protein. The sample yields around 620,000 distinct CDR3 sequences, under 60% seen once. The source of the sample is a study of T cells in Graves' hyperthyroidism and ophthalmopathy. Whole-study results and caveats: Blood also carried most thyroid clonotypes expanded above 0.001.

The TCR sequence derives from an adult woman with Graves' disease, either hyperthyroidism or ophthalmopathy (not recorded which). The chain is built from TRBV12-3 or TRBV12-4 and TRBJ1-1, with D possibly being TRBD1 (6 bases). Sequences were obtained from peripheral blood or thyroid tissue (not recorded which). The DNA for the CDR3 is TGTGCCAGCAGACTACAGGGCAACACTGAAGCTTTCTTT. Residues: CASRLQGNTEAFF.